The 15 T cell receptor beta chains reported below all come from one sample, sequenced in a study of blood T cell repertoires in COVID-19. Assay: immunoSEQ multiplex PCR; the TCRdb copy retains only in-frame clones and omits some. This table holds about 250,000 clones, 80% to 90% found once. Specimen: peripheral blood. These receptors were obtained from a man aged 80 or over with acute or convalescent COVID-19.

This clone was detected once. The V call is TRBV5-5, the J call TRBJ2-1; 11 positions match TRBD2. Germline CDR1 is SGHKS and CDR2 is YYEKEE (reference sequence). This CDR3 is built from 16 residues. The V segment lost 2 bases and the J segment 3 bases; nucleotides outside the gene matches: 4. CDR3 coding DNA: TGTGCCAGCAGCTTCGGTCTAGCGGGAGGCTACAATGAGCAGTTCTTC. Amino acid sequence: CASSFGLAGGYNEQFF.

V is TRBV23-1 and J is TRBJ2-1; D may be TRBD2 (6 bases). TRBV23-1 is flagged as an ORF with uncertain function. With 4 bases removed from V and 9 bases from J, the gap between germline ends came to 28 bases. The CDR3 is 18 residues long. CDR3 DNA sequence: TGCGCCAGCAGTCTATTCGTACGGGACTGGGCCGGACGGGGTGAGCAGTTCTTC. Translating it yields CASSLFVRDWAGRGEQFF.

CDR3 protein: CASSPTGDGYTF. The CDR3 nucleotides read TGCGCCAGCAGCCCCACAGGGGACGGCTACACCTTC. The chain recombines TRBV4-1 with TRBJ1-2; 7 bases agree with TRBD1. V shed 4 bases and J 8 bases; nucleotides not matched to a gene: 4. CDR3 length equals 12 residues. Germline V gives CDR1 MGHRA, CDR2 YSYEKL.

This chain links TRBV18 with TRBJ2-3; no clear D gene. The CDR3 is 20 residues long. Germline lookup yields CDR1 KGHSH and CDR2 LQKENI. Trimming shortened V by 1 base and J by 0 bases, and 23 bases separated the two germline ends. CDR3: CASSPRTTAARFGSTDTQYF. CDR3 nucleotides: TGTGCCAGCTCACCACGAACCACCGCGGCCAGATTTGGGAGCACAGATACGCAGTATTTT.

The V gene is TRBV28, the J gene TRBJ1-4; D uncertain. CDR3 length: 17 amino acids. V lost 1 base to trimming and J lost 8 bases, with 20 bases between them. Germline V gene lookup returns CDR1 MDHEN and CDR2 SYDVKM. This chain's CDR3 is CASSLFNLRGGGEKLFF. Here the CDR3 DNA reads TGTGCCAGCAGTTTATTTAATTTAAGAGGTGGAGGGGAAAAACTGTTTTTT.

The rearrangement links TRBV6-5 to TRBJ1-1; TRBD1 might be the D (6 bases). Per germline, CDR1 MNHEY and CDR2 SVGAGI. Deletions cut 6 bases from V and 3 bases from J, with 14 bases between. The CDR3 is 14 residues long. DNA for the CDR3: TGTGCCAGCAGCCTAGACGGGGGGCACACTGAAGCTTTCTTT. Its protein product is CASSLDGGHTEAFF.

The chain links TRBV6-1 to TRBJ1-2; TRBD1 might be the D (6 bases). The CDR3 runs 18 residues. In germline, CDR1 is MNHNS, CDR2 SASEGT. V shed 3 bases and J shed 2 bases, with 22 bases lying between them. CDR3 sequence: CASSEARPSGAPNYGYTF. The CDR3, as DNA: TGTGCCAGCAGTGAGGCCCGACCTTCAGGGGCGCCGAACTATGGCTACACCTTC.

The genes are TRBV19 and TRBJ1-1; maybe TRBD1 (6 bases). V gave up 3 bases and J gave up 6 bases, with 17 bases separating them. Germline V lookup: CDR1 LNHDA, CDR2 SQIVND (reference sequence). The CDR3 has 15 amino acids. The CDR3, as DNA: TGTGCCAGTAGTATGAGCGGGGGCGCGAGAGCTGAAGCTTTCTTT. Translating it yields CASSMSGGARAEAFF. Drawing the rest from reference TRBV19 and TRBJ1-1, the complete variable domain is DGGITQSPKYLFRKEGQNVTLSCEQNLNHDAMYWYRQDPGQGLRLIYYSQIVNDFQKGDIAEGYSVSREKKESFPLTVTSAQKNPTAFYLCASSMSGGARAEAFFGQGTRLTVV.

The table lists this clone with a count of one. The V gene is TRBV29-1, the J gene TRBJ1-1; D ambiguous. V was shortened by 5 bases and J by 0 bases, with 13 bases between the two germline ends. The V gene's germline CDR1 is SQVTM and CDR2 ANQGSEA. The CDR3 is 14 amino acids. CDR3 DNA sequence: TGCAGCGTTCCCCGACGTGACTTGAACACTGAAGCTTTCTTT. Translating it yields CSVPRRDLNTEAFF. Variable domain in full (rest from reference TRBV29-1 and TRBJ1-1): SAVISQKPSRDICQRGTSLTIQCQVDSQVTMMFWYRQQPGQSLTLIATANQGSEATYESGFVIDKFPISRPNLTFSTLTVSNMSPEDSSIYLCSVPRRDLNTEAFFGQGTRLTVV.

The chain carries TRBV19 and TRBJ2-7, with a tentative D call TRBD2 (5 bases). The germline V gene has CDR1 LNHDA and CDR2 SQIVND (reference sequence). The CDR3 spans 15 residues. Trimming cost V 5 bases and J 2 bases, with 16 bases left between them. CDR3 loop: CASSLTSKGPYEQYF. CDR3 nucleotides: TGTGCCAGTAGTCTCACTAGTAAAGGTCCCTACGAGCAGTACTTC.

J is TRBJ2-7 and V is TRBV5-5; 7 bases fit TRBD1. V lost 4 bases and J lost 6; bases outside the gene matches: 7. This CDR3 region has 13 residues. The germline gives CDR1 SGHKS, CDR2 YYEKEE (reference sequence). The CDR3 region has the DNA TGTGCCAGCAGCCCAGGGGGTATGAGCGAGCAGTACTTC. Translation gives CASSPGGMSEQYF.

The V call is TRBV27, the J call TRBJ1-5; D remains ambiguous. Germline V gives CDR1 MNHEY, CDR2 SMNVEV (reference sequence). The CDR3 sequence is 12 residues long. Trimming removed 7 bases at V and 6 bases at J, with 10 bases between. The CDR3 DNA is TGTGCCAGCAAAACCCCGGGTCAGCCCCAGCATTTT. Residues: CASKTPGQPQHF.

For the CDR3, the DNA is TGTGCCAGCAGTTTCTCGAGCGAGCAGTACTTC. Residues: CASSFSSEQYF. V gene TRBV6-6 combines with J gene TRBJ2-7, with D unclear. CDR1 is MNHNY and CDR2 is SVGAGI in the germline V gene (reference sequence). This CDR3 is built from 11 residues. Trimming cost V 4 bases and J 6 bases, with 7 bases left between them.

The chain has TRBV5-1 and TRBJ1-5; 10 bases are a match to TRBD1. The CDR3 contains 15 residues. Losses at the gene ends were 4 bases for V and 5 bases for J; bases not matched to a gene: 6. The germline V gene encodes CDR1 SGHRS and CDR2 YFSETQ. CDR3 sequence reads: CASSPGTGVDQPQHF. The CDR3 DNA is TGCGCCAGCAGCCCAGGGACAGGGGTCGATCAGCCCCAGCATTTT.

The chain recombines TRBV24-1 with TRBJ2-1; 8 positions agree with TRBD1. The V segment lost 4 bases and the J segment 7 bases; nucleotides outside the gene matches: 11. Looked up from germline, CDR1 is KGHDR and CDR2 is SFDVKD. The CDR3 totals 16 residues. The CDR3 DNA is TGTGCCACCAGTGACCCCGGGCAGGGGGCGCAAAATGAGCAGTTCTTC. Translated, it gives CATSDPGQGAQNEQFF.